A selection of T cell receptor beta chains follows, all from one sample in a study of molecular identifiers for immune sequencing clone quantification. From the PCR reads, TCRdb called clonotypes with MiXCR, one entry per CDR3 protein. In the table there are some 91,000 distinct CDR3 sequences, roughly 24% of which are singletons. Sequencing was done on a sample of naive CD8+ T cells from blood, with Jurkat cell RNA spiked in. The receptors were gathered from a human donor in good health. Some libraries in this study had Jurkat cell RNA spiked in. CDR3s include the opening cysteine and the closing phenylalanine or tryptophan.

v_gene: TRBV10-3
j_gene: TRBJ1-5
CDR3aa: CAISEPGEYQPQRF

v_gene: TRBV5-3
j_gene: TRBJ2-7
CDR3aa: CASSPGTGFYKQYF

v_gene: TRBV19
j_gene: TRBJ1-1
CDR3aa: CASVAMVIGSVNTEAFF

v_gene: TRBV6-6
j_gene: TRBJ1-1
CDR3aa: CASSYDISNTEAFF

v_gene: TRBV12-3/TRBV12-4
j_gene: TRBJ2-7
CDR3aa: CASSLEGFRYEQYF

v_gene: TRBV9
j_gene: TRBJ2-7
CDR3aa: CASSVVAESSYEQYF

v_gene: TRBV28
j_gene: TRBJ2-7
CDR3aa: CASSFRLTSSYEQYF

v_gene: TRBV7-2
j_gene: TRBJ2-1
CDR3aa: CASSNRGHEQFF

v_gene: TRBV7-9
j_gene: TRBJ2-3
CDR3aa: CASSSRLAGNTDTQYF

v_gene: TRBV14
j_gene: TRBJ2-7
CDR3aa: CASSQDSRVARAYEQYF

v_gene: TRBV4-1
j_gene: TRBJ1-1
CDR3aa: CASSQEAFMNTEAFF

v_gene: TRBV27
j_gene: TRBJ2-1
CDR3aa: CASSPTGRPTDNEQFF

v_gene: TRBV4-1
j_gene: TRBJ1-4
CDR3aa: CASSRQKGTMEKLFF

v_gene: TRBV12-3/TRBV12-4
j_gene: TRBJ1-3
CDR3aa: CASSPANTIYF

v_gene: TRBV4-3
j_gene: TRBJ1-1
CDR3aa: CASSQQMGQGFRTEAFF

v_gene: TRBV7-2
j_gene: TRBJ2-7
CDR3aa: CASSLAQITFEQYF

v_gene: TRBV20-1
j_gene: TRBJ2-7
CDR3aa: CSARTDGQSRYF

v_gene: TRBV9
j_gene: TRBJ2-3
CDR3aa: CASSSGSVTSGGADTQYF

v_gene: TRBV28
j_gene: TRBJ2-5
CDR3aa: CASSGISGGALEPQYF

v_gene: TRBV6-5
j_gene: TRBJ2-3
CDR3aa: CASSYSRDTQYF

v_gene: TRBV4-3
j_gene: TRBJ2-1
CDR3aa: CASSQEPRGVSNEQFF

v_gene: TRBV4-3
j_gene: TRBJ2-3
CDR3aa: CASSPLAADTQYF

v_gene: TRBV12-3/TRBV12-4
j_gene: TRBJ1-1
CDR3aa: CASSLTVGSSTEAFF

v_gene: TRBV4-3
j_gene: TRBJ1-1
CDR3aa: CASSQDLGSSEAFF

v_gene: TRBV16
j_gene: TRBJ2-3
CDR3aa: CASSPETGASTDTQYF

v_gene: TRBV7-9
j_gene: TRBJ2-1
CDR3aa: CASSSDIYNEQFF

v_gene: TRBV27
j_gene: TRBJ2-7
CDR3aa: CASSPGGDEQHF

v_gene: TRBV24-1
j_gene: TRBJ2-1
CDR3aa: CATSTTGLYNEQFF

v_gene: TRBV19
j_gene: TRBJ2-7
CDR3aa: CASSAGTGVSYEQYF

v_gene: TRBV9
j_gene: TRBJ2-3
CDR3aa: CASSVEGGFSTDTQYF

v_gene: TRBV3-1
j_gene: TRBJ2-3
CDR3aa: CASSQAGRTDTQYF

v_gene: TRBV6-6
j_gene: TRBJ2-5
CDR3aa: CASSTGTGGDLVTQYF

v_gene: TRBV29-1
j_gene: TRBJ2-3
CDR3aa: CSVKDDPDTQYF

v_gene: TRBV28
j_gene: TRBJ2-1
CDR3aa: CASSKHRQGRNNEQFF

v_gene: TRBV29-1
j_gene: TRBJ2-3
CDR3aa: CSVDILAGGTDTQYF

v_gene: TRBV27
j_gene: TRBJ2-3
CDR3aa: CASSLVAVVSTDTQYF

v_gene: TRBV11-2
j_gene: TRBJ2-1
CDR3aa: CASSRDYLEQFF

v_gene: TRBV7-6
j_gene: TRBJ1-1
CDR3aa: CASSGPTTTEAFF

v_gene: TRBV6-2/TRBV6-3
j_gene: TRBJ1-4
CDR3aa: CASSLRRGAAGLEEKLFF

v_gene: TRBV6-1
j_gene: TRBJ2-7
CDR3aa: CASSPGVAYEQYF

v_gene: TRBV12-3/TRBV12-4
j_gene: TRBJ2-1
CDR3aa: CASRGSYNEQFF

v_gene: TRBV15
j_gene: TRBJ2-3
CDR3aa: CATSRDRWSGGDADTQYF